The table lists the clone carrying this T cell receptor beta chain with a few counts. What it binds is unknown. This sample was included in a study of blood T cells in healthy people across ages. With a J-beta primer mix and a sample-barcoded 5' primer, a second PCR ran roughly 7 to 11 cycles. TCRdb used MiXCR to reprocess the 5' RACE reads, holding one entry per CDR3 protein. The profile covers roughly 1,000,000 distinct CDR3 sequences, with roughly a quarter appearing a single time and about 0.69% taken by the ten largest. Germline V CDR1 and CDR2: SQVTM, ANQGSEA. The CDR3 covers 14 residues. After removal of 5 bases from V and 2 bases from J, the junction contained 5 bases not matched to a gene. Study observations and caveats: In older individuals, TCR beta diversity per million T cells was lower, falling roughly linearly with age. Naive T cell percentage by flow cytometry tracked strongly with beta diversity.

This sample was shared with a second study, whose subject was T cells of mothers and their children. From that paper: Related pairs of mothers and children showed slightly higher, non-significant overlap versus unrelated pairs.

The chain uses TRBV29-1 and TRBJ2-1, with TRBD1 identical over 8 bases. The sequence was obtained from a girl under 10 years old in good health. Specimen: blood. The CDR3 spells CSVPAGGTYNEQFF. Written as DNA, the CDR3 is TGCAGCGTTCCTGCAGGGGGCACCTACAATGAGCAGTTCTTC.